These T cell receptor beta chains were read from a single sample in a study of cytomegalovirus exposure and HLA in healthy donors. Sequenced by immunoSEQ multiplex PCR; TCRdb stores in-frame clones only, minus some. The profile shows about 240,000 clones, approximately 87% of them singletons. Sequenced: PBMCs. The receptors were sampled from a man aged 18 to 30 in good health and CMV-seronegative. Both conserved end residues are part of each CDR3. The D gene is left open where the match is weak. Not all rows give a size; the values are once, few, many and, for expanded clones, a class.

TRBJ2-1 | - | - | TRBV2 | CASSEGLSVYNEQFF | TGTGCCAGCAGTGAAGGGTTAAGCGTCTACAATGAGCAGTTCTTC
TRBJ1-1 | - | - | TRBV7-2 | CASSPSAAHTEAFF | TGTGCCAGCAGCCCCTCGGCGGCGCACACTGAAGCTTTCTTT
TRBJ1-2 | - | once | TRBV29-1 | CSVDLQGSGYTF | TGCAGCGTTGATCTACAGGGTAGTGGCTACACCTTC
TRBJ1-6 | - | few | TRBV28 | CASSDGDSPLHF | TGTGCCAGCAGTGACGGAGATTCACCCCTCCACTTT
TRBJ1-6 | - | - | TRBV28 | CASSSLFTLGQNPPLHF | TGTGCCAGCAGTTCACTTTTCACCCTCGGACAGAATCCCCCCCTCCACTTT
TRBJ1-4 | TRBD1 | - | TRBV27 | CADPRDRDEKLFF | TGTGCCGACCCCCGGGACAGAGATGAAAAACTGTTTTTT
TRBJ1-6 | - | - | TRBV7-2 | CASSLDGVSPLHF | TGTGCCAGCAGCTTGGACGGGGTATCACCCCTCCACTTT
TRBJ2-5 | TRBD2 | - | TRBV5-1 | CASSPGLARETQYF | TGCGCCAGCAGCCCGGGACTAGCGAGGGAGACCCAGTACTTC
TRBJ2-5 | - | - | TRBV9 | CASSVAPREETQYF | TGTGCCAGCAGCGTAGCCCCTCGAGAAGAGACCCAGTACTTC
TRBJ2-7 | TRBD1 | - | TRBV7-2 | CASSFTGQGLYEQYF | TGTGCCAGCAGCTTTACAGGACAGGGACTCTACGAGCAGTACTTC
TRBJ2-2 | - | - | TRBV28 | CASSNYAWQENTGELFF | TGTGCCAGCAGTAATTACGCCTGGCAGGAGAACACCGGGGAGCTGTTTTTT
TRBJ2-5 | - | - | TRBV30 | CAWTQGEETQYF | TGTGCCTGGACACAGGGAGAGGAGACCCAGTACTTC
TRBJ2-7 | TRBD2 | - | TRBV10-2 | CASLAGDSYEQYF | TGCGCCAGCCTAGCGGGGGACTCCTACGAGCAGTACTTC
TRBJ2-7 | - | - | TRBV5-1 | CASSTTGNEQYF | TGCGCCAGCAGCACAACAGGGAACGAGCAGTACTTC
TRBJ1-4 | TRBD1 | - | TRBV28 | CASRGLGQKGEKLFF | TGTGCCAGCAGGGGATTGGGACAGAAGGGTGAAAAACTGTTTTTT
TRBJ2-7 | TRBD1 | - | TRBV28 | CASSFPTGGVSYEQYF | TGTGCCAGCAGTTTCCCGACAGGGGGGGTCTCCTACGAGCAGTACTTC
TRBJ2-1 | TRBD1 | - | TRBV2 | CASGTGTLEQFF | TGTGCCAGCGGGACAGGGACCCTCGAGCAGTTCTTC
TRBJ2-1 | - | - | TRBV19 | CASSPSPGDQYNEQFF | TGTGCCAGTAGTCCCTCCCCGGGGGACCAGTACAATGAGCAGTTCTTC
TRBJ1-5 | - | - | TRBV28 | CASSLRGKGSVTQHF | TGTGCCAGCAGTTTGAGGGGGAAGGGTTCAGTGACCCAGCATTTT
TRBJ2-3 | TRBD1 | - | TRBV5-1 | CASSSRDRATDTQYF | TGCGCCAGCAGCTCTCGGGACAGAGCCACAGATACGCAGTATTTT
TRBJ2-3 | - | once | TRBV7-9 | CASSLGGEDTQYF | TGTGCCAGCAGCTTAGGGGGGGAGGATACGCAGTATTTT
TRBJ2-5 | TRBD1 | - | TRBV7-2 | CASSKGQARETQYF | TGTGCCAGCAGCAAAGGACAGGCTAGGGAGACCCAGTACTTC
TRBJ1-2 | - | - | TRBV15 | CATSRDLGESYGYTF | TGTGCCACCAGCAGAGATCTAGGGGAAAGCTATGGCTACACCTTC
TRBJ1-6 | - | - | TRBV10-3 | CAISPGGEVYSPLHF | TGTGCCATCAGCCCTGGGGGGGAGGTTTATTCACCCCTCCACTTT
TRBJ2-1 | TRBD2 | once | TRBV2 | CASRLAGGYDEQFF | TGTGCCAGCCGCCTAGCGGGAGGGTACGATGAGCAGTTCTTC
TRBJ2-3 | - | - | TRBV15 | CATSSGTSNTDTQYF | TGTGCCACCAGCTCCGGGACTTCGAATACAGATACGCAGTATTTT
TRBJ1-5 | TRBD1 | - | TRBV10-2 | CASIDRDRLGPQHF | TGCGCCAGCATTGACCGGGACAGACTTGGGCCCCAGCATTTT
TRBJ2-7 | TRBD1 | once | TRBV7-9 | CASSLPGQYEQYF | TGTGCCAGCAGCCTTCCGGGACAGTACGAGCAGTACTTC
TRBJ2-7 | - | few | TRBV28 | CASSLHSYEQYF | TGTGCCAGCAGTTTACACAGCTACGAGCAGTACTTC
TRBJ2-5 | - | - | TRBV7-3 | CASSQESVGRGGVTQYF | TGTGCCAGCAGCCAAGAGAGCGTGGGACGGGGCGGGGTGACCCAGTACTTC
TRBJ2-6 | - | - | TRBV28 | CASSRIPTAGANVLTF | TGTGCCAGCAGCCGAATTCCAACGGCTGGGGCCAACGTCCTGACTTTC